This note documents a single T cell receptor beta chain sequence. V dropped 4 bases and J dropped 5; count of bases not matched to a gene: 6. The CDR3 is 15 amino acids. From germline, CDR1 is KGHSH and CDR2 LQKENI. This specimen belongs to a study of blood T cell repertoires in COVID-19. The method was immunoSEQ multiplex PCR; TCRdb's version includes in-frame clones alone and lacks a portion of them. Of some 290,000 clones in the sample, just under 90% were seen once. This sequence joins TRBV18 and TRBJ1-4, with 8 bases fitting TRBD1. The sequencing input was peripheral blood. The TCR comes from a woman aged 30 to 39 with COVID-19, enrolled during active disease. The CDR3 DNA reads TGTGCCAGCTCACAGGGGACAGGCGAAAATGAAAAACTGTTTTTT. Translation: CASSQGTGENEKLFF. Full variable domain (outside the CDR3, taken from reference TRBV18 and TRBJ1-4): NAGVMQNPRHLVRRRGQEARLRCSPMKGHSHVYWYRQLPEEGLKFMVYLQKENIIDESGMPKERFSAEFPKEGPSILRIQQVVRGDSAAYFCASSQGTGENEKLFFGSGTQLSVL.